Listed below are T cell receptor beta chains from one sample, sequenced in a study of regulatory T cells in long-lasting Graves disease. TCRdb re-analysed the multiplex PCR reads in MiXCR, keeping a single row per CDR3 protein. The repertoire holds approximately 470,000 distinct CDR3 sequences, under 20% seen once, with 9% to 15% in the top ten. The sample also formed part of further work on T cells in Graves' hyperthyroidism and ophthalmopathy.

Material: peripheral blood mononuclear cells (PBMCs), obtained at new diagnosis, from a patient treated with antithyroid drugs. The receptors originated from a man aged 35-49 years with Graves disease. CDR3s include the opening cysteine and the closing phenylalanine or tryptophan. The D gene is left open where the match is weak. Clone size is shown for a subset of rows, as once, few, many or a class of expanded clone.

v_call	j_call	cdr3_length	clone_size	d_call	cdr3_aa	cdr3_nt
TRBV20-1	TRBJ2-7	13	-	-	CSAEILTGREQYF	TGCAGTGCTGAAATTCTAACAGGGCGGGAGCAGTACTTC
TRBV5-1	TRBJ2-1	15	-	TRBD1	CASSYDRVAKGEQFF	TGCGCCAGCAGCTATGACAGGGTGGCAAAGGGAGAGCAGTTCTTC
TRBV28	TRBJ2-1	14	many	-	CASSLPGSVNEQFF	TGTGCCAGCAGCCTACCCGGGAGCGTCAATGAGCAGTTCTTC
TRBV12-5	TRBJ2-7	12	many	-	CASGLVSYEQYF	TGTGCTAGTGGTTTGGTCTCCTACGAGCAGTACTTC
TRBV19	TRBJ1-2	16	few	TRBD1	CASSTPYPGQGAGYTF	TGTGCCAGTAGTACCCCATACCCGGGACAGGGTGCGGGCTACACCTTC
TRBV18	TRBJ2-1	15	-	TRBD2	CASAPLAGDYNEQFF	TGTGCCAGCGCCCCACTAGCGGGAGACTACAATGAGCAGTTCTTC
TRBV7-8	TRBJ2-3	15	many	-	CASSVLAGTADTQYF	TGTGCCAGCAGCGTACTAGCAGGGACCGCAGATACGCAGTATTTT
TRBV6-1	TRBJ2-7	11	many	-	CASSIGSEQYF	TGTGCCAGCAGTATTGGTAGCGAGCAGTACTTC
TRBV9	TRBJ2-7	15	many	TRBD1	CASSVEGTGGSEQYF	TGTGCCAGCAGCGTAGAAGGGACAGGGGGCTCCGAGCAGTACTTC
TRBV28	TRBJ1-2	13	many	-	CASIGRGYYGYTF	TGTGCCAGCATCGGCCGGGGCTACTATGGCTACACCTTC
TRBV2	TRBJ2-7	11	many	-	CASKSSYEQYF	TGTGCCAGCAAGAGCTCCTACGAGCAGTACTTC
TRBV28	TRBJ2-1	15	many	-	CASRGARGGRNEQFF	TGTGCCAGCAGGGGAGCAAGGGGCGGAAGAAATGAGCAGTTCTTC
TRBV6-2/TRBV6-3	TRBJ1-1	15	many	-	CASSSPSQGNTEAFF	TGTGCCAGCAGTTCACCGTCACAGGGTAACACTGAAGCTTTCTTT
TRBV12-5	TRBJ1-5	19	few	TRBD1	CASGLVIGTGEAHNQPQHF	TGTGCTAGTGGTTTGGTAATTGGGACAGGTGAGGCCCACAATCAGCCCCAGCATTTT
TRBV7-9	TRBJ2-1	16	-	-	CASRIGASPSYNEQFF	TGTGCCAGCAGAATTGGGGCGAGCCCCTCCTACAATGAGCAGTTCTTC
TRBV6-5	TRBJ2-1	16	-	TRBD2	CASSYLAGRAYNEQFF	TGTGCCAGCAGTTACTTAGCGGGAAGGGCCTACAATGAGCAGTTCTTC